These 28 T cell receptor beta chains share one sample of origin, sequenced in a study of blood T cell repertoires in COVID-19. Assay: immunoSEQ multiplex PCR; the TCRdb copy retains only in-frame clones and omits some. The sample has 150,000 to 200,000 clones; roughly 80% are singletons. The specimen sequenced was PBMCs or T cells enriched from blood (not recorded which). These receptors all stem from a middle-aged woman with acute COVID-19.

The V and J genes are TRBV14 and TRBJ2-1; the match to TRBD2 covers 9 bases. CDR1 is SGHDN and CDR2 is FVKESK in the germline V gene. Trimming removed 7 bases from V and 7 bases from J; junction bases left unmatched: 20. The CDR3 totals 18 residues. In DNA, the CDR3 is TGTGCCAGCATGCCCCGGGCTAGCGGGATTTATTATGGAAATGAGCAGTTCTTC. This codes for CASMPRASGIYYGNEQFF.

For the CDR3, the DNA is TGTGCCAGCAGTGATGTACGAGCGAACACTGAAGCTTTCTTT. Encoded protein: CASSDVRANTEAFF. V and J are TRBV2 and TRBJ1-1, with D unresolved. The germline V and J ends were trimmed by 3 bases and 1 base, with 9 bases remaining between them. The length of the CDR3 is 14 residues. Germline V lookup: CDR1 SNHLY, CDR2 FYNNEI.

This clone was seen just once. The CDR3: CASSPGQTNTGELFF. DNA of the CDR3: TGTGCCAGCTCACCGGGACAGACGAACACCGGGGAGCTGTTTTTT. The rearrangement joins TRBV18 to TRBJ2-2, with 7 bases lining up with TRBD1. Germline V gives CDR1 KGHSH, CDR2 LQKENI. The CDR3 consists of 15 residues. V shed 3 bases and J 0 bases; nucleotides not matched to a gene: 1. The variable domain in full, with the rest retrieved from reference TRBV18 and TRBJ2-2, is NAGVMQNPRHLVRRRGQEARLRCSPMKGHSHVYWYRQLPEEGLKFMVYLQKENIIDESGMPKERFSAEFPKEGPSILRIQQVVRGDSAAYFCASSPGQTNTGELFFGEGSRLTVL.

V and J are TRBV25-1 and TRBJ2-3; a possible D gene is TRBD2 (5 bases). Per germline, CDR1 MGHDK and CDR2 SYGVNS. V lost 1 base to trimming and J lost 2 bases, with 10 bases between them. The CDR3 has 15 residues. The CDR3 here is CASSELRAATDTQYF. The CDR3 DNA reads TGTGCCAGCAGTGAATTAAGAGCGGCCACAGATACGCAGTATTTT.

V and J are TRBV9 and TRBJ1-1; tentative D call: TRBD1 (6 bases). Trimming shortened V by 3 bases and J by 5 bases, and 17 bases separated the two germline ends. Germline loops: CDR1 SGDLS, CDR2 YYNGEE. The CDR3 is 15 amino acids. The chain's CDR3 is CASSEAGGAWTEAFF. The CDR3 nucleotides read TGTGCCAGCAGCGAAGCGGGGGGCGCATGGACTGAAGCTTTCTTT.

V usage is TRBV10-2 and J usage is TRBJ1-5, with D possibly TRBD1 on 5 matching bases. Germline V lookup: CDR1 WSHSY, CDR2 SAAADI. The CDR3 runs 15 residues. Trimming pared 2 bases from V and 4 bases from J, leaving 12 bases between. The CDR3 DNA reads as TGCGCCAGCAGTGAGCCCGGGGGTAGGAATCAGCCCCAGCATTTT. Its protein product is CASSEPGGRNQPQHF.

J is TRBJ1-6 and V is TRBV18; D is ambiguous. The germline V and J ends were trimmed by 6 bases and 7 bases, with 7 bases remaining between them. The germline CDR1 and CDR2 sequences are KGHSH and LQKENI. The CDR3 has 12 amino acids. Here the CDR3 reads CASSKPNSPLHF. CDR3 nucleotides: TGTGCCAGCTCTAAGCCGAATTCACCCCTCCACTTT.

This chain connects TRBV30 to TRBJ1-1; 9 nucleotides match TRBD1. Germline V lookup: CDR1 GTSNPN, CDR2 SVGIG (reference sequence). Trimming removed 3 bases from V and 1 base from J; junction bases left unmatched: 0. This CDR3 has 13 residues. CDR3 residues: CAWRGQGNTEAFF. CDR3 DNA sequence: TGTGCCTGGAGGGGACAGGGGAACACTGAAGCTTTCTTT.

The chain couples TRBV10-3 to TRBJ1-1; perhaps TRBD1 as D (5 bases). The CDR3 has 14 residues. V lost 7 bases to trimming and J lost 5 bases, with 17 bases between them. Germline V CDR1 and CDR2: ENHRY, SYGVKD. The CDR3 DNA follows: TGTGCCATCAATAACAGGTTAGGTGAAACTGAAGCTTTCTTT. Its translation is CAINNRLGETEAFF.

The genes are TRBV2 and TRBJ2-1; D unresolved. CDR3 size: 13 residues. V dropped 8 bases and J dropped 0 bases, with 8 bases sitting between them. Germline assignment: CDR1 SNHLY and CDR2 FYNNEI. The CDR3 bases are TGTGCCAGCGGGCTGAGCTCCTACAATGAGCAGTTCTTC. This translates into CASGLSSYNEQFF.

V usage is TRBV27 and J usage is TRBJ2-3, with D uncertain. V lost 5 bases and J 0 bases, leaving 12 bases between the germline ends. In germline, CDR1 is MNHEY, CDR2 SMNVEV (reference sequence). The CDR3 extends over 15 amino acids. The CDR3: CASSQQTLSTDTQYF. The CDR3 DNA reads TGTGCCAGCAGTCAACAAACCCTTAGCACAGATACGCAGTATTTT.

Turning to this clone: The limits of the CDR3 on the DNA are not certain, so only TCRdb's listed CDR3 is given. This chain links TRBV6-5 with TRBJ2-7; the D call TRBD1 from the table was never checked on the DNA. From germline, CDR1 is MNHEY and CDR2 SVGAGI. The CDR3 is 14 amino acids long, termini counted. CDR3 region: CASSTSTGRYEQYF.

The rearrangement uses TRBV2 and TRBJ2-1; 7 nucleotides align to TRBD2. V lost 7 bases and J lost 8; bases outside the gene matches: 14. CDR1 is SNHLY, CDR2 FYNNEI, per germline. CDR3 length equals 15 residues. CDR3 nucleotides: TGTGCCAGCACGATGGCGGGAGCCCAAAGGGATGAGCAGTTCTTC. This gives the protein CASTMAGAQRDEQFF.

The chain carries TRBV30 and TRBJ1-4, with D perhaps TRBD1 (6 bases). The V gene's germline CDR1 is GTSNPN and CDR2 SVGIG (reference sequence). The CDR3 extends over 15 amino acids. V was cut by 3 bases and J by 1 base, with 12 bases left in between. In nucleotides, the CDR3 is TGTGCCTGGAGCATGGGGGCCATAACTAATGAAAAACTGTTTTTT. Translated: CAWSMGAITNEKLFF.

A few counts support this clone. The V gene is TRBV5-6, the J gene TRBJ1-6; 7 nucleotides match TRBD1. The CDR3 runs to 16 residues. J lost 9 bases, V lost 1 base, and 10 bases had no gene match. Germline CDR1 reads SGHDT; CDR2 reads YYEEEE. The CDR3 here is CASSLRATGVGSPLHF. CDR3 in DNA: TGTGCCAGCAGCTTGAGAGCTACAGGGGTAGGTTCACCCCTCCACTTT.

This clone was found once. The chain recombines TRBV7-2 with TRBJ2-3; weak D call: TRBD2 (6 bases). Germline V gene sequence: CDR1 SGHTA, CDR2 FQGNSA. This CDR3 is 18 amino acids long. Trimming removed 1 base from V and 2 bases from J, with 19 bases in between. As DNA, the CDR3 is TGTGCCAGCAGCTTAGGCTATAGCGGCCCGATTCTCACAGATACGCAGTATTTT. Its protein product is CASSLGYSGPILTDTQYF.

The chain carries TRBV2 and TRBJ1-2; the D gene is possibly TRBD1 (5 bases). The germline V gene has CDR1 SNHLY and CDR2 FYNNEI. Trimming left V 7 bases short and J 2 bases short, with 14 bases between. The CDR3 contains 14 residues. The CDR3 region is CASKEIGVNYGYTF. The DNA of the CDR3 is TGTGCCAGCAAAGAGATAGGGGTAAACTATGGCTACACCTTC.

The sample holds a few counts of this clone. The rearrangement uses TRBV3-1 (or the pseudogene TRBV3-2) and TRBJ2-3, with TRBD2 matching over 11 bases. V shed 2 bases, J shed 9 bases, and the junction held 7 bases outside the gene matches. The CDR3 spans 15 residues. The germline V gene has CDR1 LGHDT and CDR2 YNNKEL (reference sequence). The CDR3 here is CASSQFTSGRETQYF. The CDR3 DNA reads TGTGCCAGCAGCCAATTCACTAGCGGGAGAGAGACGCAGTATTTT.

The CDR3: CATSDPGDTDTQYF. CDR3 DNA: TGTGCCACCAGTGACCCGGGGGACACAGATACGCAGTATTTT. V and J are TRBV24-1 and TRBJ2-3; weak D call: TRBD2 (6 bases). There are 14 residues in the CDR3. The ends were cut back, 4 bases at V and 2 bases at J, with 9 bases in the middle. From germline, CDR1 is KGHDR and CDR2 SFDVKD.

This sequence joins TRBV18 and TRBJ1-5; a possible D gene is TRBD1 (6 bases). The CDR3 loop spans 17 amino acids. Trimming cost V 2 bases and J 2 bases, with 16 bases left between them. The V gene's germline CDR1 is KGHSH and CDR2 LQKENI. The CDR3 nucleotides read TGTGCCAGCTCACCAACTCCCGGACAGTACCGCAATCAGCCCCAGCATTTT. Encoded protein: CASSPTPGQYRNQPQHF. Complete variable domain (other parts from reference TRBV18 and TRBJ1-5): NAGVMQNPRHLVRRRGQEARLRCSPMKGHSHVYWYRQLPEEGLKFMVYLQKENIIDESGMPKERFSAEFPKEGPSILRIQQVVRGDSAAYFCASSPTPGQYRNQPQHFGDGTRLSIL.

Turning to this clone: The same CDR3 also results from other DNA sequences found in this sample. CDR3 amino acids: CASSEGQGARNEQFF. In nucleotides, the CDR3 is TGTGCCAGCAGCGAGGGACAGGGGGCGCGTAATGAGCAGTTCTTC. The V call is TRBV2, the J call TRBJ2-1, with 12 nucleotides matching TRBD1. This CDR3 spans 15 amino acids. Germline V CDR1 and CDR2: SNHLY, FYNNEI. The V segment lost 6 bases and the J segment 7 bases; nucleotides outside the gene matches: 7.

The genes are TRBV6-5 and TRBJ1-1; maybe TRBD1 (6 bases). From germline, CDR1 is MNHEY and CDR2 SVGAGI. V was pared by 10 bases and J by 7 bases, with 10 bases between. The CDR3 contains 10 residues. Here the CDR3 DNA reads TGTGCCACCCGGGACATTGAAGCTTTCTTT. It yields the protein CATRDIEAFF.

The J gene is TRBJ2-6, the V gene TRBV12-5; the match to TRBD1 covers 7 bases. The CDR3 spans 16 residues. Germline V gene data show CDR1 as LGHNT and CDR2 as FRNRAP. The junction had 2 bases not matched to a gene; V was cut back by 1 base and J by 2 bases. CDR3 amino acids: CASGLGQGTGANVLTF. The CDR3, as DNA: TGTGCTAGTGGTTTGGGACAGGGAACTGGGGCCAACGTCCTGACTTTC.

V is TRBV5-1 and J is TRBJ1-2; 12 nucleotides match TRBD1. The germline V gene encodes CDR1 SGHRS and CDR2 YFSETQ. The ends lost 2 bases at V and 6 bases at J; junction bases unmatched: 2. The CDR3 is 14 residues long. As DNA, the CDR3 is TGCGCCAGCAGCTTCGGGACAGGGGGCAATGGCTACACCTTC. As protein: CASSFGTGGNGYTF.

The rearrangement links TRBV15 to TRBJ2-3, with D possibly TRBD1 on 6 matching bases. CDR1 LNHNV and CDR2 YYDKDF come from the germline V gene (reference sequence). The CDR3 runs to 16 residues. Deletions cut 0 bases from V and 0 bases from J, with 10 bases between. DNA of the CDR3: TGTGCCACCAGCAGAGATCCGGGACAAAGCACAGATACGCAGTATTTT. This gives the protein CATSRDPGQSTDTQYF.

V usage is TRBV29-1 and J usage is TRBJ1-1; a weak D match, TRBD1 (5 bases). The germline CDR1 and CDR2 sequences are SQVTM and ANQGSEA. The CDR3 extends over 12 amino acids. V dropped 7 bases and J dropped 3 bases, with 12 bases sitting between them. CDR3 protein: CSADGGDTEAFF. The CDR3 nucleotides read TGCAGCGCCGACGGGGGGGACACTGAAGCTTTCTTT.

This chain links TRBV6-4 with TRBJ1-2, with a weak D call TRBD1 (6 bases). This CDR3 comprises 15 residues. Germline V gene data show CDR1 as MRHNA and CDR2 as SNTAGT. V lost 5 bases and J 6 bases, leaving 19 bases between the germline ends. The CDR3: CASSSSSGAGDGYTF. In DNA, the CDR3 is TGTGCCAGCAGTTCATCCTCAGGGGCAGGAGATGGCTACACCTTC.

This chain joins TRBV6-5 and TRBJ2-7; 10 bases match TRBD2. Unmatched junction bases numbered 3, after V lost 7 bases and J lost 3 bases. The germline gives CDR1 MNHEY, CDR2 SVGAGI. This CDR3 spans 13 amino acids. The CDR3 nucleotides are TGTGCCAGCACTAGCGGGAGAAACTACGAGCAGTACTTC. Its translation is CASTSGRNYEQYF.